Following are 27 T cell receptor beta chains from one sample sequenced in a study of graft-versus-host responses after intestinal transplantation. Sequencing was performed with immunoSEQ multiplex PCR; in TCRdb, only in-frame clones are kept and a portion is missing. Among tens of thousands of clones listed, 80% to 95% were seen once. Their target antigens are unknown. The sample consisted of unstimulated CD8+ T cells sorted from spleen or lymph node cells, taken before transplant. The receptor set was obtained from a human donor who was the organ donor for an intestinal transplant.

A word on this clone: This CDR3 is also generated by other DNA sequences in the sample. The chain has TRBV7-3 and TRBJ2-2, with TRBD1 identical over 7 bases. Trimming removed 1 base from V and 6 bases from J; junction bases left unmatched: 14. CDR1 is SGHTA, CDR2 FQGTGA, per germline. CDR3 length equals 18 residues. The DNA of the CDR3 is TGTGCCAGCAGCTTAATGGCCATACAGGGGCCGAGGCCCGGGGAGCTGTTTTTT. This gives the protein CASSLMAIQGPRPGELFF.

The chain uses TRBV7-2 and TRBJ2-7, with 8 bases identical to TRBD1. V shed 3 bases, J shed 2 bases, and the junction held 6 bases outside the gene matches. The CDR3 contains 15 residues. The germline gives CDR1 SGHTA, CDR2 FQGNSA. Here the CDR3 reads CASSFGAGGTYEQYF. CDR3 bases: TGTGCCAGCAGCTTTGGGGCAGGGGGCACCTACGAGCAGTACTTC.

The V gene is TRBV6-5, the J gene TRBJ1-5; the D gene is possibly TRBD1 (6 bases). The V gene's germline CDR1 is MNHEY and CDR2 SVGAGI. The length of the CDR3 is 16 residues. Trimming stripped 2 bases from V and 1 base from J, with 12 bases between. CDR3 loop: CASSYQRGTSNQPQHF. The CDR3 coding sequence is TGTGCCAGCAGTTACCAACGGGGGACAAGCAATCAGCCCCAGCATTTT.

The chain combines TRBV6-5 with TRBJ1-3; the D is unclear. Germline CDR1 reads MNHEY; CDR2 reads SVGAGI. The CDR3 spans 13 residues. The V end was cut by 6 bases, the J end by 4 bases, with 10 bases between. The CDR3 loop is CASSMHSGNTIYF. CDR3 DNA: TGTGCCAGCAGCATGCACTCCGGAAACACCATATATTTT.

The rearrangement uses TRBV13 and TRBJ2-7, with TRBD2 matching over 12 bases. Trimming cost V 5 bases and J 1 base; bases outside gene matches: 3. This CDR3 has 15 amino acids. Germline V gives CDR1 PRHDT, CDR2 FYEKMQ (reference sequence). CDR3: CASSLTSGGSYEQYF. The DNA for the CDR3 is TGTGCCAGCAGCCTGACTAGCGGGGGTTCCTACGAGCAGTACTTC.

The chain is built from TRBV6-1 and TRBJ2-7; 9 nucleotides line up with TRBD2. The CDR3 is 15 amino acids. The V gene's germline CDR1 is MNHNS and CDR2 SASEGT. The junction had 0 bases not matched to a gene; V was cut back by 0 bases and J by 0 bases. For the CDR3, the DNA is TGTGCCAGCAGTGAAGCTAGCGGGAGCTCCTACGAGCAGTACTTC. Translation gives CASSEASGSSYEQYF.

J is TRBJ2-5 and V is TRBV2; D is ambiguous. The J call may be wrong; the DNA end is better matched by TRBJ2-7. Germline V gene data show CDR1 as SNHLY and CDR2 as FYNNEI. CDR3 size: 12 residues. CDR3 nucleotide sequence: TGTGCCAGCACCGCCCTAAGACCCGAGCAGTACTTC. Translation: CASTALRPEQYF.

This clone was observed once. The CDR3: CASSNRLRRENSPLHF. CDR3 bases: TGTGCCAGCAGTAATAGACTGCGGCGGGAAAATTCACCCCTCCACTTT. The chain uses TRBV2 and TRBJ1-6; D unresolved. This CDR3 is built from 16 residues. V was clipped by 5 bases and J by 7 bases, with 18 bases between them. CDR1 is SNHLY, CDR2 FYNNEI, per germline.

The chain carries TRBV18 and TRBJ1-2; D perhaps matches TRBD1 (5 bases). Germline CDR1 reads KGHSH; CDR2 reads LQKENI. This CDR3 is 13 amino acids long. V lost 5 bases to trimming and J lost 4 bases, with 11 bases between them. CDR3 coding DNA: TGTGCCAGCTCAGCGGGACCTACCTATGGCTACACCTTC. Protein product: CASSAGPTYGYTF.

This clone was counted a single time. The chain employs TRBV7-9 and TRBJ1-5, with D uncertain. CDR1 and CDR2 (germline): SEHNR, FQNEAQ (reference sequence). This CDR3 has 14 residues. V gave up 5 bases and J gave up 7 bases, with 15 bases separating them. The CDR3 spells CASSRVGSNQPQHF. CDR3 coding DNA: TGTGCCAGCAGCCGGGTCGGATCCAACCAGCCCCAGCATTTT.

The chain recombines TRBV7-9 with TRBJ2-5, with a weak D call TRBD2 (5 bases). Germline assignment: CDR1 SEHNR and CDR2 FQNEAQ (reference sequence). This CDR3 is 13 amino acids long. Trimming took 3 bases from V and 2 from J, leaving 7 bases between them. The CDR3 DNA reads as TGTGCCAGCAGCTTCGGGGAGCAAGAGACCCAGTACTTC. This translates into CASSFGEQETQYF.

The chain links TRBV10-2 to TRBJ1-2; possible D gene TRBD1, 6 bases. The CDR3 has 17 amino acids. Germline lookup yields CDR1 WSHSY and CDR2 SAAADI. Trimming shortened V by 1 base and J by 3 bases, and 18 bases separated the two germline ends. CDR3 region: CASSELGGGSLDYGYTF. DNA of the CDR3: TGCGCCAGCAGTGAGTTGGGGGGCGGTTCCCTGGACTATGGCTACACCTTC.

The V gene is TRBV19, the J gene TRBJ1-1, with D possibly matching TRBD1 (5 bases). The CDR3 extends over 10 amino acids. Trimming took 9 bases from V and 8 from J, leaving 10 bases between them. Germline CDR1 LNHDA, CDR2 SQIVND (reference sequence). The CDR3 region is CASAGIEAFF. The DNA for the CDR3 is TGTGCCAGCGCAGGGATAGAAGCTTTCTTT.

The chain carries TRBV7-2 and TRBJ2-7; either TRBD1 or TRBD2 may supply D (5 bases each). Germline loops: CDR1 SGHTA, CDR2 FQGNSA. CDR3 length equals 15 residues. Trimming took off 4 bases at V and 5 bases at J, with 18 bases between the two ends. CDR3 coding DNA: TGTGCCAGCAGCTCGGAGGCAGGGCTTTTAGACGAGCAGTACTTC. Translation gives CASSSEAGLLDEQYF.

V usage is TRBV10-2 and J usage is TRBJ1-2; D not certain. This CDR3 spans 14 amino acids. The V end lost 3 bases, the J end lost 4 bases, and 12 bases lay between the germline ends. CDR1 is WSHSY and CDR2 is SAAADI in the germline V gene. CDR3 in DNA: TGCGCCAGCAGTGACGGGATAATTGTCTATGGCTACACCTTC. This sequence encodes CASSDGIIVYGYTF.

The chain joins TRBV19 to TRBJ2-7, with 8 positions matching TRBD1. This CDR3 spans 13 amino acids. Germline V CDR1 and CDR2: LNHDA, SQIVND (reference sequence). Germline trimming cut 10 bases from V and 3 bases from J; bases unmatched to any gene: 8. The CDR3 sequence: CATTQGASYEQYF. CDR3 coding DNA: TGTGCCACAACTCAGGGGGCCAGCTACGAGCAGTACTTC.

V and J are TRBV5-4 and TRBJ2-1, with 8 nucleotides matching TRBD1. J lost 5 bases, V lost 4 bases, and 5 bases had no gene match. This CDR3 comprises 14 residues. From germline, CDR1 is SGHNT and CDR2 YYREEE (reference sequence). The CDR3 is CASSRGQGDNEQFF. The CDR3 DNA sequence: TGTGCCAGCAGCCGAGGACAGGGAGACAATGAGCAGTTCTTC. Complete variable domain (other parts from reference TRBV5-4 and TRBJ2-1): ETGVTQSPTHLIKTRGQQVTLRCSSQSGHNTVSWYQQALGQGPQFIFQYYREEENGRGNFPPRFSGLQFPNYSSELNVNALELDDSALYLCASSRGQGDNEQFFGPGTRLTVL.

The genes are TRBV2 and TRBJ2-2; D unclear. The CDR3 consists of 12 residues. Per germline, CDR1 SNHLY and CDR2 FYNNEI. Trimming stripped 5 bases from V and 4 bases from J, with 5 bases between. This CDR3 is CASSSGTGELFF. The CDR3 DNA follows: TGTGCCAGCAGTTCGGGCACCGGGGAGCTGTTTTTT.

The chain links TRBV9 to TRBJ2-3; weak D call: TRBD1 (6 bases). Germline assignment: CDR1 SGDLS and CDR2 YYNGEE. The V and J ends lost 4 bases and 6 bases respectively, with 9 bases between them. CDR3 length equals 12 residues. As DNA, the CDR3 is TGTGCCAGCAGCCCCCAGGGGGATACGCAGTATTTT. It codes for CASSPQGDTQYF. The whole variable domain, filled in from reference TRBV9 and TRBJ2-3, reads DSGVTQTPKHLITATGQRVTLRCSPRSGDLSVYWYQQSLDQGLQFLIQYYNGEERAKGNILERFSAQQFPDLHSELNLSSLELGDSALYFCASSPQGDTQYFGPGTRLTVL.

J is TRBJ2-3 and V is TRBV7-9, with TRBD2 matching over 10 bases. Trimming at V came to 5 bases and at J to 3 bases, leaving 11 bases not matched to a gene. Germline CDR1 and CDR2: SEHNR and FQNEAQ (reference sequence). The CDR3 covers 17 residues. CDR3 sequence: CASSGSPSGRGTDTQYF. In DNA, the CDR3 is TGTGCCAGCAGCGGGTCTCCTAGCGGGAGAGGAACAGATACGCAGTATTTT.

A remark on this clone: A junction boundary mismatches the germline segment, possibly from a read error. The sample holds other DNA sequences that translate to the same CDR3. The chain is built from TRBV27 and TRBJ2-7; 9 bases are a match to TRBD2. CDR1 and CDR2 from the germline V gene are MNHEY and SMNVEV (reference sequence). The CDR3 sequence is 14 residues long. The CDR3 region has the DNA TGTGCTAGCAGTTTAGCGGGAGAATCCTACGAGCAGTACTTC. This encodes CASSLAGESYEQYF.

V gene TRBV19 combines with J gene TRBJ2-7, with 8 bases matching TRBD2. The CDR3 extends over 15 amino acids. Trimming cost V 0 bases and J 5 bases; bases outside gene matches: 6. In germline, CDR1 is LNHDA, CDR2 SQIVND (reference sequence). This CDR3 reads CASSIDRTSGHEQYF. The CDR3 bases are TGTGCCAGTAGTATAGATAGAACTAGCGGCCACGAGCAGTACTTC.

This chain links TRBV19 with TRBJ2-7; D remains ambiguous. Trimming shortened V by 5 bases and J by 7 bases, and 15 bases separated the two germline ends. This CDR3 is 13 amino acids long. Per the germline V gene, CDR1 is LNHDA and CDR2 is SQIVND (reference sequence). CDR3 residues: CASSPMPLGEQYF. CDR3 nucleotide sequence: TGTGCCAGTAGTCCCATGCCCCTGGGGGAGCAGTACTTC. The full variable domain, completed using reference TRBV19 and TRBJ2-7, is DGGITQSPKYLFRKEGQNVTLSCEQNLNHDAMYWYRQDPGQGLRLIYYSQIVNDFQKGDIAEGYSVSREKKESFPLTVTSAQKNPTAFYLCASSPMPLGEQYFGPGTRLTVT.

Written as DNA, the CDR3 is TGTGCCAGCAGCTCCCTTTTAGCGGGAAGGTACGAGCAGTACTTC. As protein: CASSSLLAGRYEQYF. This rearrangement joins TRBV7-9 to TRBJ2-5, with 8 bases that match TRBD2. The J call may be faulty, since TRBJ2-7 better matches the DNA end. The CDR3 runs to 15 residues. The V gene's germline CDR1 is SEHNR and CDR2 FQNEAQ (reference sequence).

The chain is built from TRBV6-1 and TRBJ2-2, with D perhaps being TRBD1 or TRBD2 (6 bases each). CDR3 length: 16 residues. Trimming pared 3 bases from V and 1 base from J, leaving 12 bases between. Germline V lookup: CDR1 MNHNS, CDR2 SASEGT. The CDR3 loop is CASSEEGEWNTGELFF. The CDR3, as DNA: TGTGCCAGCAGTGAGGAGGGGGAGTGGAACACCGGGGAGCTGTTTTTT.

V and J are TRBV4-1 and TRBJ1-1; a possible D gene is TRBD1 (5 bases). V dropped 5 bases and J dropped 0 bases, with 10 bases sitting between them. This CDR3 has 14 residues. CDR1 MGHRA and CDR2 YSYEKL come from the germline V gene. In DNA, the CDR3 is TGCGCCAGCAGCTTTGGGGGTATGAACACTGAAGCTTTCTTT. Its translation is CASSFGGMNTEAFF.

The chain employs TRBV4-1 and TRBJ2-5; 7 positions match TRBD1. After removal of 0 bases from V and 4 bases from J, the junction contained 17 bases not matched to a gene. The germline CDR1 and CDR2 sequences are MGHRA and YSYEKL. The CDR3 runs 19 residues. CDR3 residues: CASSQDMDLQGLIGETQYF. CDR3 coding DNA: TGCGCCAGCAGCCAAGATATGGATCTACAGGGGTTGATAGGAGAGACCCAGTACTTC.